Listed below are T cell receptor beta chains from one sample, sequenced in a study of T cell responses to AZD1222 COVID-19 vaccine. The data were produced by immunoSEQ multiplex PCR, yet TCRdb's version contains in-frame clones alone and is incomplete. This repertoire shows approximately 79,000 clones, approximately 90% found once; its top ten account for 9.5% to 13%. The source was peripheral blood, collected on day 0 of AZD1222 vaccination. The receptors derive from an adult in good health. Both conserved end residues are part of each CDR3. Each record gives: clone size, V gene, J gene, D gene, CDR3 protein, CDR3 DNA. A D gene is named only where the DNA matches it firmly. Size values are once, few and many counts, or a class for expanded clones, and some rows have none.

-	TRBV2	TRBJ2-7	-	CASILQDTARAEQYF	TGTGCCAGCATACTACAGGACACCGCACGTGCCGAGCAGTACTTC
-	TRBV19	TRBJ1-5	-	CASSILASPQHF	TGTGCCAGTAGTATATTAGCTTCCCCCCAGCATTTT
-	TRBV29-1	TRBJ1-5	-	CSVAAAGKTQPQHF	TGCAGCGTTGCAGCTGCAGGGAAAACTCAGCCCCAGCATTTT
-	TRBV5-1	TRBJ2-2	-	CASSLGQAIDTGELFF	TGCGCCAGCAGCTTGGGACAGGCGATCGACACCGGGGAGCTGTTTTTT
-	TRBV7-9	TRBJ2-7	-	CASSLAGSAYEQYF	TGTGCCAGCAGCTTAGCTGGGTCCGCCTACGAGCAGTACTTC
-	TRBV29-1	TRBJ1-5	-	CSVVSGFNQPQHF	TGCAGCGTTGTTTCGGGATTTAATCAGCCCCAGCATTTT
-	TRBV6-5	TRBJ2-7	TRBD2	CASRMGGYEQYF	TGTGCCAGCAGGATGGGGGGGTACGAGCAGTACTTC
-	TRBV11-2	TRBJ2-4	TRBD1	CASSIEGTGGYIQYF	TGTGCCAGCAGCATAGAGGGGACAGGGGGTTACATTCAGTACTTC
once	TRBV6-4	TRBJ1-1	-	CASSQEHGMNTEAFF	TGTGCCAGCAGCCAGGAACACGGCATGAACACTGAAGCTTTCTTT
-	TRBV5-1	TRBJ2-7	-	CASGVTDEQYF	TGCGCCAGTGGGGTGACGGACGAGCAGTACTTC
-	TRBV4-1	TRBJ2-5	-	CASSQNSGQGGETQYF	TGCGCCAGCAGCCAAAATAGTGGACAGGGAGGGGAGACCCAGTACTTC
-	TRBV3-1/TRBV3-2	TRBJ1-4	-	CASSQDLGLGEKLFF	TGTGCCAGCAGCCAAGATTTGGGGCTCGGCGAAAAACTGTTTTTT
-	TRBV25-1	TRBJ2-1	-	CASKDSSYNEQFF	TGTGCCAGCAAGGACTCCTCCTACAATGAGCAGTTCTTC
-	TRBV19	TRBJ2-3	TRBD1	CASNQDRGTDTQYF	TGTGCCAGTAACCAGGACAGGGGCACAGATACGCAGTATTTT
once	TRBV6-2/TRBV6-3	TRBJ1-6	-	CASSYGGDGNSPLHF	TGTGCCAGCAGTTACGGGGGCGATGGTAATTCACCCCTCCACTTT
-	TRBV19	TRBJ1-1	-	CASSPDAGKTREAFF	TGTGCCAGTAGCCCGGACGCGGGGAAGACCAGGGAAGCTTTCTTT
-	TRBV18	TRBJ2-3	-	CASSPQGDTQYF	TGTGCCAGCTCACCGCAGGGGGATACGCAGTATTTT
-	TRBV12-3/TRBV12-4	TRBJ1-5	-	CASRPDLNQPQHF	TGTGCCAGCAGGCCCGACTTAAATCAGCCCCAGCATTTT
once	TRBV7-6	TRBJ2-1	TRBD2	CASSPIAGGGNEQFF	TGTGCCAGCAGCCCAATAGCGGGGGGTGGTAATGAGCAGTTCTTC
-	TRBV28	TRBJ1-4	TRBD1	CASSLLGWAGGKEKLFF	TGTGCCAGCAGTTTATTGGGTTGGGCAGGGGGTAAAGAAAAACTGTTTTTT
-	TRBV18	TRBJ2-7	TRBD2	CASSTGRGRLYEQYF	TGTGCCAGCTCGACCGGTCGCGGGAGACTCTACGAGCAGTACTTC
once	TRBV21-1	TRBJ1-1	-	CASSRRQVLCDTEAFF	TGTGCCAGCAGCAGACGACAGGTACTTTGTGACACTGAAGCTTTCTTT
-	TRBV28	TRBJ2-7	-	CASSPGTRTYEQYF	TGTGCCAGCAGTCCCGGGACAAGGACCTACGAGCAGTACTTC
-	TRBV5-1	TRBJ2-1	TRBD2	CASNLAGGRLSDEQFF	TGCGCCAGCAACCTAGCGGGGGGCCGCCTCTCGGATGAGCAGTTCTTC
-	TRBV27	TRBJ1-1	-	CASSLKGNTEAFF	TGTGCCAGCAGTTTGAAGGGGAACACTGAAGCTTTCTTT
-	TRBV5-1	TRBJ2-1	TRBD1	CASSSTPGQGAGEQFF	TGCGCCAGCAGCTCTACCCCGGGACAGGGGGCTGGTGAGCAGTTCTTC